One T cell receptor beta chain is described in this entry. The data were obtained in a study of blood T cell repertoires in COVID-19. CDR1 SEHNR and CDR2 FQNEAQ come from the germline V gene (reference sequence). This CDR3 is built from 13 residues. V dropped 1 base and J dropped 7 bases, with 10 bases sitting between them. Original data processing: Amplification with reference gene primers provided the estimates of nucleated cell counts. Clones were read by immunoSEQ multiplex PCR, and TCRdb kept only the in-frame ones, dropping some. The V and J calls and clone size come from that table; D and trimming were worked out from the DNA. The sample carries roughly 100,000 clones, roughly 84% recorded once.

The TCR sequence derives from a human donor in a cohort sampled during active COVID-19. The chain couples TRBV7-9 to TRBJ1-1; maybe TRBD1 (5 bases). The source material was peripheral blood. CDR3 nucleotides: TGTGCCAGCAGCTTAGATTGGGGCGGTGAAGCTTTCTTT. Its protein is CASSLDWGGEAFF.